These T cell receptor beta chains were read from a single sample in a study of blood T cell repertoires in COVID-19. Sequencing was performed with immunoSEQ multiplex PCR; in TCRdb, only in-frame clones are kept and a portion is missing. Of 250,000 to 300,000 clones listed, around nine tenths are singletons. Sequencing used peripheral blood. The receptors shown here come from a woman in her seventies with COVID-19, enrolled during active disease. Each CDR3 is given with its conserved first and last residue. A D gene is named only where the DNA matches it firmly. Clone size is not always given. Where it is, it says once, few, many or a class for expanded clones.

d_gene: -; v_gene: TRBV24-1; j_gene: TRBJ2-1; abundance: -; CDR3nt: TGTGCCACCAGTGCACCGGGAGTCCGGAATGAGCAGTTCTTC; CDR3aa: CATSAPGVRNEQFF
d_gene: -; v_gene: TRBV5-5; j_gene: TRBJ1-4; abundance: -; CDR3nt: TGTGCCAGCAGTCCCCGCGGGGAAAAACTGTTTTTT; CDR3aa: CASSPRGEKLFF
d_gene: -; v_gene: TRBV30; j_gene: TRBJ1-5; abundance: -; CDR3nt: TGTGCCTGGAGTGTAAGCGTCAATCAGCCCCAGCATTTT; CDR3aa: CAWSVSVNQPQHF
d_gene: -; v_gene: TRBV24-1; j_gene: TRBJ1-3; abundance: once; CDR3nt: TGTGCCACCCAACCAGACTCTGGAAACACCATATATTTT; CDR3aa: CATQPDSGNTIYF
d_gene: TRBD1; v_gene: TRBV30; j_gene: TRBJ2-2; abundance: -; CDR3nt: TGTGCCTGGTCGACAGGGCCCACCGGGGAGCTGTTTTTT; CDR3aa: CAWSTGPTGELFF
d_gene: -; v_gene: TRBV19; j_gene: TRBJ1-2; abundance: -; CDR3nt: TGTGCCAGTAGTAACTTCGCGTTTGAGAACTATGGCTACACCTTC; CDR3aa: CASSNFAFENYGYTF
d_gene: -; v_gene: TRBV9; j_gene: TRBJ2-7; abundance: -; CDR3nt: TGTGCCAGCAGCGCGGGACACGCCTACGAGCAGTACTTC; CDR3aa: CASSAGHAYEQYF
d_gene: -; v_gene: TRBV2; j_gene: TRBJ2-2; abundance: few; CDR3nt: TGTGCCAGCAGTGAAAGGGGGGGCTCGTTGAACACCGGGGAGCTGTTTTTT; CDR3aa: CASSERGGSLNTGELFF
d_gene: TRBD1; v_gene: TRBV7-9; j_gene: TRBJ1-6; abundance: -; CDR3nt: TGTGCCAGCAGATTAGAAGGGGGCGCCTATAATTCACCCCTCCACTTT; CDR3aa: CASRLEGGAYNSPLHF
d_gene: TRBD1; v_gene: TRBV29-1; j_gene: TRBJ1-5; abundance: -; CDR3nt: TGCAGCGTGAATTGGGACAGTAATCAGCCCCAGCATTTT; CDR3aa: CSVNWDSNQPQHF
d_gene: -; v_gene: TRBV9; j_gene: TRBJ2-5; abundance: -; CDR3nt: TGTGCCAGCAGCGTTTCAGGGTTCCAAGAGACCCAGTACTTC; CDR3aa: CASSVSGFQETQYF
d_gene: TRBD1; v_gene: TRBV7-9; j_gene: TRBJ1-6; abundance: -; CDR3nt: TGTGCCAGCAGCCCTGGGACAGGGGGCAAGGCCCTCCACTTT; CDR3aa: CASSPGTGGKALHF
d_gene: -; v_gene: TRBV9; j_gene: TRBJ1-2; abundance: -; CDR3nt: TGTGCCAGCACACAGGGAGGGTATGGCTACACCTTC; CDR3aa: CASTQGGYGYTF
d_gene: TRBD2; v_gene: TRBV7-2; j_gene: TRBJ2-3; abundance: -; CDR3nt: TGTGCCAGCAGCTTCCTAGCGGGGAGGGCAGATACGCAGTATTTT; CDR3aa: CASSFLAGRADTQYF
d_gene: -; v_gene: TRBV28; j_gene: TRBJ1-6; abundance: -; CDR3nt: TGTGCCAGCAGTTTAACCCAGGGAGGATCACCCCTCCACTTT; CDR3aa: CASSLTQGGSPLHF
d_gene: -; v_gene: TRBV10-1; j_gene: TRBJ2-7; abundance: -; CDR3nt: TGCGCCAGCAGTGACTTGACAGGACCCCAAGGCGAGCAGTACTTC; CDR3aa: CASSDLTGPQGEQYF
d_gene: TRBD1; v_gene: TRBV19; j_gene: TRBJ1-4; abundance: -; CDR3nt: TGTGCCAGTAGTGCTCTCGACAGGGTAGGCGAAAAACTGTTTTTT; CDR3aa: CASSALDRVGEKLFF
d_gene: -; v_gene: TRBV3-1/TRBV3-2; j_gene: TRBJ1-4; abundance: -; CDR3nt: TGTGCCAGCAGCCAACGAGGGACTAATGAAAAACTGTTTTTT; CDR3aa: CASSQRGTNEKLFF
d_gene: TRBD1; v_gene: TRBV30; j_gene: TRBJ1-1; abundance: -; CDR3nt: TGTGCCTCCCGGACCGCAGGGGGAATCACTGAAGCTTTCTTT; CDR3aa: CASRTAGGITEAFF
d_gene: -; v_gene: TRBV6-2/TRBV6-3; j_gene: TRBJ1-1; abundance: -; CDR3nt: TGTGCCAGCAGTTACCCGGAGAGACAAGCTTTCTTT; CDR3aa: CASSYPERQAFF
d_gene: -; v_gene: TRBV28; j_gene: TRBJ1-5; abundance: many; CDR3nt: TGTGCCAGCCTCCCGTTTCTCTCCAATCAGCCCCAGCATTTT; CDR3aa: CASLPFLSNQPQHF
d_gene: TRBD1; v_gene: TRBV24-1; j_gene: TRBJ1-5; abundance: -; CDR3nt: TGTGCCACGGGGACAGGGGGTCAGCCCCAGCATTTT; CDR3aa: CATGTGGQPQHF
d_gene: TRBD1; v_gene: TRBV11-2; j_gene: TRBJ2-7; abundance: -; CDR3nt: TGTGCCAGCAGCTCCGCCGGGACAGCAAAGCCCTACGAGCAGTACTTC; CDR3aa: CASSSAGTAKPYEQYF
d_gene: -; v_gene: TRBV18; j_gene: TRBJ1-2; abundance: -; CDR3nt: TGTGCCAGCTCACCAGGGGCCCACGGCTACACCTTC; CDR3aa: CASSPGAHGYTF
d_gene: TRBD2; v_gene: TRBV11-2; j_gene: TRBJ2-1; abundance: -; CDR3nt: TGTGCCAGCAGCTTACGACCGACCGCTAGCGGGGGGGCCGAAAATGAGCAGTTCTTC; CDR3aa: CASSLRPTASGGAENEQFF
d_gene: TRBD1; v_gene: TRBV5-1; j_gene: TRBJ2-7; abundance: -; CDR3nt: TGCGCCAGCAGCAAGGGACAGGGGGCAGGGGAGCAGTACTTC; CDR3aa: CASSKGQGAGEQYF
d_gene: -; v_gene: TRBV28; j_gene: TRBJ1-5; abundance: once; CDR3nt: TGTGCCAGCAGTAACGGGGGGCAAGGCCAGCCCCAGCATTTT; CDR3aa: CASSNGGQGQPQHF
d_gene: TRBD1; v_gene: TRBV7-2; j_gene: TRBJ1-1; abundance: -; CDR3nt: TGTGCCAGCAGCTTTCCGGGACAGGGCACTGAAGCTTTCTTT; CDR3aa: CASSFPGQGTEAFF
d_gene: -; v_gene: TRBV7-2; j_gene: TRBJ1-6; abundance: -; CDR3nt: TGTGCCAGCAGCTTAAACACCCTGTGGAATTCACCCCTCCACTTT; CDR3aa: CASSLNTLWNSPLHF
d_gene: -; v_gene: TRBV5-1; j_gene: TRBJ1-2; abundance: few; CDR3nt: TGCGCCAGCAGCTTAGGGGGGGCGCGGGACTATGGCTACACCTTC; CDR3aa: CASSLGGARDYGYTF
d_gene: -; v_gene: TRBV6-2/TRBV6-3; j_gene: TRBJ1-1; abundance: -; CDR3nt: TGTGCCAGCAGTTACGGGGCCCGGACTGAAGCTTTCTTT; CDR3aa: CASSYGARTEAFF
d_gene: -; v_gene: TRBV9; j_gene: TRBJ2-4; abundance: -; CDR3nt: TGTGCCAGCAGCCCCAGCGGGACAGGGACTAGCAAAAACATTCAGTACTTC; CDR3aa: CASSPSGTGTSKNIQYF
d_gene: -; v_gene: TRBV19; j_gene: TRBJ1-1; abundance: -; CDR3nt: TGTGCCAGTAGTATCGGGGGGGCGCTTGGAGGAGCTTTCTTT; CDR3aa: CASSIGGALGGAFF
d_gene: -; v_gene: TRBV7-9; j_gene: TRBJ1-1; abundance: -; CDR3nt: TGTGCCAGCAGCTTGTTAGCGGCTAACACTGAAGCTTTCTTT; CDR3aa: CASSLLAANTEAFF
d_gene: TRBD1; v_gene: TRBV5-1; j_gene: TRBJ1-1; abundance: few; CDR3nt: TGCGCCAGCAGCTCGACTGGGCGGGGACAGGGGGCTTTCTTT; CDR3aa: CASSSTGRGQGAFF
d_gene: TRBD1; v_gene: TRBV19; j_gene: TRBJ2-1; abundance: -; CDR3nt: TGTGCCAGTAACCCTACTGGCGGACAGGGGGTTTACAATGAGCAGTTCTTC; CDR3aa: CASNPTGGQGVYNEQFF
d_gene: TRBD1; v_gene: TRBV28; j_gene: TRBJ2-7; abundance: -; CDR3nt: TGTGCCAGCAGTTTTAACAGGGGGCTCTACGAGCAGTACTTC; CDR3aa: CASSFNRGLYEQYF
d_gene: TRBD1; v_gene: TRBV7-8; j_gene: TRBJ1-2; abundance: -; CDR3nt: TGTGCCAGCAGCTTTGCAGGGGGCCTTGACTATGGCTACACCTTC; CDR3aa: CASSFAGGLDYGYTF
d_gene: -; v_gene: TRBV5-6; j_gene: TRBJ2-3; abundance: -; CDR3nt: TGTGCCAGCAGCTTACCGGGACTTCCCCCGGATACGCAGTATTTT; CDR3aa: CASSLPGLPPDTQYF
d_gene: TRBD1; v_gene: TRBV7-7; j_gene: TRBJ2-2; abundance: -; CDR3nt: TGTGCCAGCAGCTCCGGGACAGGGAGGGCCACCGGGGAGCTGTTTTTT; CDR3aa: CASSSGTGRATGELFF